This T cell receptor beta chain was profiled in a study of radiation and T cells in renal cell carcinoma. Study observations and caveats: Top 100 clonotypes averaged approximately 50% in irradiated versus roughly 45% in nephrectomy-only tumors.

This clone was detected ten times or more. The antigen is undetermined. Treatment given: treatment-naive control, cytoreductive nephrectomy. Controls were unirradiated tumors from treatment-naive cytoreductive nephrectomy patients. Control tumors came from 4 females and 11 males, aged roughly 35 to 82. Measured with immunoSEQ multiplex PCR; TCRdb has only the in-frame clones, and not every one. Of 15,000 to 20,000 clones listed, roughly 57% are singletons. The sequence came from a man in his forties with renal cell carcinoma. The sequenced sample was tumor tissue, obtained from a patient whose treatment was nephrectomy without radiotherapy.

The CDR3 region has the DNA TGTGCCAGCACCTCCCCTAACTATGGCTACACCTTC. Amino acids: CASTSPNYGYTF. The chain carries TRBV2 and TRBJ1-2, with D hard to call. Deletions cut 7 bases from V and 0 bases from J, with 6 bases between. The germline gives CDR1 SNHLY, CDR2 FYNNEI. The CDR3 is 12 residues long.